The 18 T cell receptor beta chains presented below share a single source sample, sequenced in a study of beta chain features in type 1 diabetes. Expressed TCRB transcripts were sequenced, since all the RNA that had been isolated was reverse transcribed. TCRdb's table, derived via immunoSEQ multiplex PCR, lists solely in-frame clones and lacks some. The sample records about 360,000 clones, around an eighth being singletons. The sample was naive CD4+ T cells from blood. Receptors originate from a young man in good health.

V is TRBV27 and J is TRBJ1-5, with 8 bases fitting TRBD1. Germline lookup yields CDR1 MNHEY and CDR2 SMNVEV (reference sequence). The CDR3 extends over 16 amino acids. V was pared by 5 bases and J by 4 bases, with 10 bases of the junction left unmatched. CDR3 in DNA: TGTGCCAGCAGTAAAATCCGGGACAGGAGGAATCAGCCCCAGCATTTT. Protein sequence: CASSKIRDRRNQPQHF.

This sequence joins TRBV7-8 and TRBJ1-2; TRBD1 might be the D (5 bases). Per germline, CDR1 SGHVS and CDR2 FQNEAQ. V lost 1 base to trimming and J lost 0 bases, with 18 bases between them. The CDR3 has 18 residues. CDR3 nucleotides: TGTGCCAGCAGCTTAGTATGGACATCCAGAAAGGCTAACTATGGCTACACCTTC. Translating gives CASSLVWTSRKANYGYTF.

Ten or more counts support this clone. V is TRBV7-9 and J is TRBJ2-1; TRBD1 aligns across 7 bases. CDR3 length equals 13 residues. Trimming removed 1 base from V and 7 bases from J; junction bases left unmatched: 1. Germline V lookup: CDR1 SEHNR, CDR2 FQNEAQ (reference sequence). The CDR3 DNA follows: TGTGCCAGCAGCTTAGGGACAGGAAATGAGCAGTTCTTC. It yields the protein CASSLGTGNEQFF.

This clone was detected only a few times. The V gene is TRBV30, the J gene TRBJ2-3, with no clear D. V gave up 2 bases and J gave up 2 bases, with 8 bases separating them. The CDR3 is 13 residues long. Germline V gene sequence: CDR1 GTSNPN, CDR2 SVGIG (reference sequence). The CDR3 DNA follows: TGTGCCTGGAGTCAGTCCGACACAGATACGCAGTATTTT. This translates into CAWSQSDTDTQYF.

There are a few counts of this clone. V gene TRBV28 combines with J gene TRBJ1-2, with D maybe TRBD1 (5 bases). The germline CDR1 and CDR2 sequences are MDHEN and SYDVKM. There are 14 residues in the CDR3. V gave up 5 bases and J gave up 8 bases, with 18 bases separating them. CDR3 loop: CASSLDHTGLGYTF. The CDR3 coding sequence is TGTGCCAGCAGTCTCGACCATACAGGCCTAGGCTACACCTTC.

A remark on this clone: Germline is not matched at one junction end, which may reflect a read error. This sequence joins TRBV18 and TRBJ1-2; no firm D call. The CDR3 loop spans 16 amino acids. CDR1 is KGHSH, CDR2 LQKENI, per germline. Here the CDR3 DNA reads TGTGCCAACTCAGCAAATGGTGGAGAACTGACCTATGGCTACACCTTC. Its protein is CANSANGGELTYGYTF.

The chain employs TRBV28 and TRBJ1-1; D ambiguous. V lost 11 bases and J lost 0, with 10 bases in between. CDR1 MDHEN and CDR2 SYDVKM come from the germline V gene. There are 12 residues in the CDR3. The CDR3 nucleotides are TGTGCCCTGCAGAACCTGAACACTGAAGCTTTCTTT. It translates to CALQNLNTEAFF.

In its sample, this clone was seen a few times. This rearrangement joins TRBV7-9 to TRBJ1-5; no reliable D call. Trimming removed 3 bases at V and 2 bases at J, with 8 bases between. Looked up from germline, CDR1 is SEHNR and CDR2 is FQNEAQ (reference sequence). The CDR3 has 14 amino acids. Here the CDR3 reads CASSFGEGNQPQHF. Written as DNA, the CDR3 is TGTGCCAGCAGCTTTGGGGAGGGCAATCAGCCCCAGCATTTT.

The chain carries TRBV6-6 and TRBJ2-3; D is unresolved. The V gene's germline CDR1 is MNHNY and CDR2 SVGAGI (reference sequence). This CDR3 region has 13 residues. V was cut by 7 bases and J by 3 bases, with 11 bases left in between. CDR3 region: CASINLQTDTQYF. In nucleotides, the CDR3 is TGTGCCAGCATCAACTTACAGACAGATACGCAGTATTTT.

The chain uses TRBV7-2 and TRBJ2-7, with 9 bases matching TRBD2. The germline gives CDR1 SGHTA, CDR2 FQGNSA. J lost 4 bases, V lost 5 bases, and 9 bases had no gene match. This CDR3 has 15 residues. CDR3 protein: CASSPIAGDRYEQYF. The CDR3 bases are TGTGCCAGCAGCCCCATAGCGGGGGACAGATACGAGCAGTACTTC.

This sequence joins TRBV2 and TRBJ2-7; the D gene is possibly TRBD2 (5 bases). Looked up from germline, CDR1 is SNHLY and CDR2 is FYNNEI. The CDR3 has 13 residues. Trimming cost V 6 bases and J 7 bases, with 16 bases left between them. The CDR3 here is CASRGLTFLEQYF. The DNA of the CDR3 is TGTGCCAGCAGAGGACTCACATTCTTGGAGCAGTACTTC. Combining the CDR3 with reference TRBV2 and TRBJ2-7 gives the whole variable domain EPEVTQTPSHQVTQMGQEVILRCVPISNHLYFYWYRQILGQKVEFLVSFYNNEISEKSEIFDDQFSVERPDGSNFTLKIRSTKLEDSAMYFCASRGLTFLEQYFGPGTRLTVT.

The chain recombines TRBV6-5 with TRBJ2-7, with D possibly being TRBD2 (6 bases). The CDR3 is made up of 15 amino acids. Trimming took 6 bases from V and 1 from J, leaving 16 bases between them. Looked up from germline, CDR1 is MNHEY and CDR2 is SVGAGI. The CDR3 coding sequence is TGTGCCAGCAGAGCCGCCGGGGGATTATCCTACGAGCAGTACTTC. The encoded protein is CASRAAGGLSYEQYF.

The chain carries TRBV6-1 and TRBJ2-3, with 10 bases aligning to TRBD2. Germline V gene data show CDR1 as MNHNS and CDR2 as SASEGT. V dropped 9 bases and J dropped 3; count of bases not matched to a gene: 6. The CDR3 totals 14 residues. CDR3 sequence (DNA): TGTGCCAGTACCCATAGCGGGAGGACAGATACGCAGTATTTT. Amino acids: CASTHSGRTDTQYF.

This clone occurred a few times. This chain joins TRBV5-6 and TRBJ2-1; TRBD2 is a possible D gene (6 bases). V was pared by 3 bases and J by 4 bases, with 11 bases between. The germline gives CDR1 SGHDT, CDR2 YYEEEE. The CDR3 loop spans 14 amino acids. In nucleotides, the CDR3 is TGTGCCAGCAGCTCGCCGACTAGTTACAATGAGCAGTTCTTC. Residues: CASSSPTSYNEQFF.

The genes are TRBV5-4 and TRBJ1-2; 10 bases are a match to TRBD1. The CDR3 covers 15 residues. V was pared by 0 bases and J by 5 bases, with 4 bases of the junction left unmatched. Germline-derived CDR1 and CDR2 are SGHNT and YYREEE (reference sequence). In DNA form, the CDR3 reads TGTGCCAGCAGCTTGGCCGGGACAGGGGTTTATGGCTACACCTTC. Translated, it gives CASSLAGTGVYGYTF.

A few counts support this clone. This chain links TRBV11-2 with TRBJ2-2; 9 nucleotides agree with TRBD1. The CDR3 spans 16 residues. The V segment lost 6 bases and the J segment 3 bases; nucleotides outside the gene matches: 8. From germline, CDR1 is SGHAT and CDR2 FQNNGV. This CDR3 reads CASRALRTGDTGELFF. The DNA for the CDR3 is TGTGCCAGCAGGGCTCTTAGGACAGGGGACACCGGGGAGCTGTTTTTT.

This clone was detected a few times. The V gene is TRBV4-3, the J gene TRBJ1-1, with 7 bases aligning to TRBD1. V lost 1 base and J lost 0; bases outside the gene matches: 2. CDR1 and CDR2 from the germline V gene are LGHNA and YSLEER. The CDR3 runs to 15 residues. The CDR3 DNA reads TGCGCCAGCAGCCAAGGGACAGGATTGAACACTGAAGCTTTCTTT. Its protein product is CASSQGTGLNTEAFF.

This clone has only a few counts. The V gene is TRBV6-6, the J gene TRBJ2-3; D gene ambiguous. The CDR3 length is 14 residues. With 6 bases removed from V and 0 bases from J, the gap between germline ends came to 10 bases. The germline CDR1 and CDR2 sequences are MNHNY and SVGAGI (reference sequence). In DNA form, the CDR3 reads TGTGCCAGCAGAGGTCTAGTCAGCACAGATACGCAGTATTTT. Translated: CASRGLVSTDTQYF.